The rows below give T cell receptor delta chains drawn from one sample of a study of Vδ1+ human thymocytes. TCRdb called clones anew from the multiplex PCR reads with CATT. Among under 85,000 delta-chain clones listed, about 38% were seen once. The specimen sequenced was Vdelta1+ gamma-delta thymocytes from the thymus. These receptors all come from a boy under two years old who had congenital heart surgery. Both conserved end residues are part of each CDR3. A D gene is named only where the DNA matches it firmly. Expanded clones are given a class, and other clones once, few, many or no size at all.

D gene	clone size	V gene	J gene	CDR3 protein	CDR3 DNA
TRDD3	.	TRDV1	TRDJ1	CALGASRLGDYHTTDKLIF	TGTGCTCTTGGGGCGTCCCGCCTGGGGGATTACCATACGACCGATAAACTCATCTTT
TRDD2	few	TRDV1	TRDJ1	CALGGFRSYAGADKLIF	TGTGCTCTTGGGGGATTCCGTTCCTACGCGGGCGCCGATAAACTCATCTTT
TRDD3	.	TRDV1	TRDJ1	CALGELASPTGVNDKLIF	TGTGCTCTTGGGGAACTAGCTTCCCCGACTGGGGTCAACGATAAACTCATCTTT
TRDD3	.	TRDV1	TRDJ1	CALGELVTDRGIRGYTDKLIF	TGTGCTCTTGGGGAACTAGTAACTGACCGGGGGATACGAGGGTACACCGATAAACTCATCTTT
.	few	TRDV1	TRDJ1	CALGELVLLGRLEAPTDKLIF	TGTGCTCTTGGGGAACTAGTGCTTTTGGGGAGGCTCGAGGCTCCTACCGATAAACTCATCTTT
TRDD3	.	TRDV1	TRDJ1	CALGEEGIKLGDSYTDKLIF	TGTGCTCTTGGGGAAGAGGGGATCAAACTGGGGGACTCATACACCGATAAACTCATCTTT
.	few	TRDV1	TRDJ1	CALGELAFPRRGRYTDKLIF	TGTGCTCTTGGGGAACTCGCCTTCCCACGGAGGGGGAGGTACACCGATAAACTCATCTTT
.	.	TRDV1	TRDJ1	CALGVFTFLPTSIYLGVTDKLIF	TGTGCTCTTGGGGTCTTTACCTTCCTTCCGACATCTATTTACTTGGGGGTCACCGATAAACTCATCTTT
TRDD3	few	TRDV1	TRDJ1	CALGEPYDCTGDKVLYTDKLIF	TGTGCTCTTGGGGAACCCTACGATTGTACTGGGGATAAAGTCCTATATACCGATAAACTCATCTTT
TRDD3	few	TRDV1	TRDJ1	CALGPRGLGGTGGSDKLIF	TGTGCTCTTGGGCCCCGAGGCCTAGGGGGGACTGGGGGGAGCGATAAACTCATCTTT
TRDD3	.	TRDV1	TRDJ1	CALGETYFLRGDTSDKLIF	TGTGCTCTTGGGGAAACCTATTTCCTACGGGGGGATACGTCCGATAAACTCATCTTT
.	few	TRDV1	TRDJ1	CALGELGEWTDKLIF	TGTGCTCTTGGGGAACTAGGGGAGTGGACCGATAAACTCATCTTT
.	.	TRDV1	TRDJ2	CALGAFPYTLTAQLFF	TGTGCTCTTGGGGCTTTCCCTTACACTTTGACAGCACAACTCTTCTTT
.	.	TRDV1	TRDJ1	CALGEGLPRTARRTDKLIF	TGTGCTCTTGGGGAAGGGCTTCCTCGTACAGCCAGGAGGACCGATAAACTCATCTTT
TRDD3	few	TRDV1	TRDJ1	CALGEWAPGWGLEGTDKLIF	TGTGCTCTTGGGGAATGGGCCCCCGGCTGGGGGCTCGAGGGCACCGATAAACTCATCTTT
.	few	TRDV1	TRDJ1	CALGVTGLPTGDTLYTDKLIF	TGTGCTCTTGGGGTCACAGGCCTTCCTACAGGGGATACGCTTTACACCGATAAACTCATCTTT
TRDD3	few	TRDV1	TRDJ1	CALGELRLGEKRTDKLIF	TGTGCTCTTGGGGAACTGAGGCTGGGGGAAAAGCGAACCGATAAACTCATCTTT
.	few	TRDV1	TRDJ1	CALGNFLCLRTDKLIF	TGTGCTCTTGGGAACTTCCTTTGTCTTAGGACCGATAAACTCATCTTT
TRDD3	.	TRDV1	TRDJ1	CALGEALILGDTVYTDKLIF	TGTGCTCTTGGGGAAGCCCTTATACTGGGGGATACAGTGTACACCGATAAACTCATCTTT
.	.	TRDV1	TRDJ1	CALGESRGAYTDKLIF	TGTGCTCTTGGGGAATCTCGGGGGGCTTACACCGATAAACTCATCTTT
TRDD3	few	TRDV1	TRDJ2	CALGIDLAFLHTGGYPLTAQLFF	TGTGCTCTTGGGATCGACCTGGCCTTCCTCCATACTGGGGGATACCCATTGACAGCACAACTCTTCTTT
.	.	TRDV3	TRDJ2	CAFKPPPTLTAQLFF	TGTGCCTTTAAGCCCCCCCCGACTCTGACAGCACAACTCTTCTTT
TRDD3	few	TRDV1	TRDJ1	CALGESPFPRALGWGIRYTDKLIF	TGTGCTCTTGGGGAAAGCCCGTTCCCCCGGGCCTTGGGCTGGGGGATACGGTACACCGATAAACTCATCTTT
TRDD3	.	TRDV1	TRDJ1	CALGELYRPGDTPDKLIF	TGTGCTCTTGGGGAACTCTACCGTCCGGGGGATACGCCCGATAAACTCATCTTT
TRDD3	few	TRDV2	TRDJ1	CACAISCTGDYTDKLIF	TGTGCCTGTGCGATCTCCTGTACTGGGGACTACACCGATAAACTCATCTTT
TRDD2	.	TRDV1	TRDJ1	CALGPHFPTSDLIF	TGTGCTCTTGGTCCCCACTTTCCTACGTCCGACCTCATCTTT
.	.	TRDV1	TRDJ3	CALGDGLPTLLNTGGYASWDTRQMFF	TGTGCTCTTGGGGACGGCCTTCCTACATTGCTTAATACCGGGGGATACGCCTCCTGGGACACCCGACAGATGTTTTTC
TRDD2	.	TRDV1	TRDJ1	CALGESGLPTNAGYYCTDKLIF	TGTGCTCTTGGGGAATCGGGCCTTCCTACGAACGCGGGATACTACTGCACCGATAAACTCATCTTT
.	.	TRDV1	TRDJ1	CALGESSGPLKRPRGCTDKLIF	TGTGCTCTTGGGGAAAGCTCAGGCCCTCTGAAAAGACCAAGGGGGTGCACCGATAAACTCATCTTT
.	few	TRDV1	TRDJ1	CALGERTGASSRCITDKLIF	TGTGCTCTTGGGGAACGAACCGGGGCCTCATCTCGGTGCATCACCGATAAACTCATCTTT
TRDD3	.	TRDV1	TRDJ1	CALGRPGGRVRGYGGFYTDKLIF	TGTGCTCTTGGGCGTCCTGGCGGTAGAGTTCGGGGATACGGTGGATTTTACACCGATAAACTCATCTTT
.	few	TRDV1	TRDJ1	CALGELSWYGGLPHDKLIF	TGTGCTCTTGGGGAACTTTCGTGGTACGGGGGCCTCCCCCACGATAAACTCATCTTT
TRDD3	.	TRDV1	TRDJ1	CALPSYAVVGDTRADKLIF	TGTGCTCTTCCATCCTACGCCGTTGTGGGGGATACGCGCGCCGATAAACTCATCTTT
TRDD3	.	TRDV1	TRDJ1	CALGELGGTGGYRFADKLIF	TGTGCTCTTGGGGAACTAGGGGGTACTGGGGGATACCGGTTCGCCGATAAACTCATCTTT
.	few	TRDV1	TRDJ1	CALGELVALRRWDTDKLIF	TGTGCTCTTGGGGAACTAGTTGCCCTACGTCGGTGGGACACCGATAAACTCATCTTT
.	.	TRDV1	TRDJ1	CALGEPGDPPYTDKLIF	TGTGCTCTTGGGGAACCCGGGGATCCCCCTTACACCGATAAACTCATCTTT
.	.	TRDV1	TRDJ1	CALGEHILRINTGTDKLIF	TGTGCTCTTGGGGAACATATCCTACGTATAAATACTGGCACCGATAAACTCATCTTT
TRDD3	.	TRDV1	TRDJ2	CALGEPPPARVPVLGDTLDPFLALTAQLFF	TGTGCTCTTGGGGAACCCCCGCCGGCTAGGGTTCCGGTACTGGGGGATACGTTAGACCCTTTTTTGGCTTTGACAGCACAACTCTTCTTT
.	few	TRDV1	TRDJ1	CALGEPIDKGLGTDKLIF	TGTGCTCTTGGGGAACCCATCGATAAAGGACTGGGCACCGATAAACTCATCTTT
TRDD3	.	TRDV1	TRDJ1	CALGELCPPVLGDTKSTDKLIF	TGTGCTCTTGGGGAACTCTGCCCCCCTGTACTGGGGGATACAAAATCTACCGATAAACTCATCTTT
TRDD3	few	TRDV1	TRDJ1	CALGEVFVRSWSGGSDPTDKLIF	TGTGCTCTTGGGGAAGTTTTCGTTAGGTCGTGGTCTGGGGGATCCGACCCTACCGATAAACTCATCTTT
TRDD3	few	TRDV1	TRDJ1	CALGPNRVLGGLYTDKLIF	TGTGCTCTTGGGCCTAACCGGGTACTGGGGGGCCTGTACACCGATAAACTCATCTTT
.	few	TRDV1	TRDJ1	CALGLRGVATDKLIF	TGTGCTCTTGGGCTTCGAGGGGTTGCCACCGATAAACTCATCTTT
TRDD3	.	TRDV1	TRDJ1	CALGERRSDRDTLTDKLIF	TGTGCTCTTGGGGAACGAAGATCCGATAGGGATACCCTCACCGATAAACTCATCTTT
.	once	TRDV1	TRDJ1	CALGELQPTLVTDKLIF	TGTGCTCTTGGGGAACTTCAACCCACCTTGGTCACCGATAAACTCATCTTT
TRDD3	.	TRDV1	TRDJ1	CALGVLFLPVRTGGYLDTDKLIF	TGTGCTCTTGGGGTCCTGTTCCTACCGGTTAGAACTGGGGGATACTTAGACACCGATAAACTCATCTTT
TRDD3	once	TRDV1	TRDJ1	CALGESTTGYEYTDKLIF	TGTGCTCTTGGGGAATCAACCACGGGATACGAATACACCGATAAACTCATCTTT
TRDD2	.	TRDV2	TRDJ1	CACDTLPRGSEVFF	TGTGCCTGTGACACGCTTCCTAGGGGCTCGGAGGTTTTCTTT
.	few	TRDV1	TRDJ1	CALGDATFEVLRPDKLIF	TGTGCTCTTGGGGACGCTACCTTCGAGGTACTCCGACCCGATAAACTCATCTTT
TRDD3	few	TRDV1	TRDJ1	CALGGPLQRFRGYDVYTDKLIF	TGTGCTCTTGGGGGCCCACTACAACGATTTCGGGGATACGATGTGTACACCGATAAACTCATCTTT
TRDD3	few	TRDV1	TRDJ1	CALGELHPLAGGCTDKLIF	TGTGCTCTTGGGGAACTTCACCCTCTGGCTGGGGGATGCACCGATAAACTCATCTTT
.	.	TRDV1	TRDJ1	CALGEPPSYFWGIVTDKLIF	TGTGCTCTTGGGGAACCACCTTCCTACTTCTGGGGGATTGTCACCGATAAACTCATCTTT
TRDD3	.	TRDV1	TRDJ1	CALGDHGWGILYTDKLIF	TGTGCTCTTGGGGACCATGGCTGGGGGATCCTGTACACCGATAAACTCATCTTT
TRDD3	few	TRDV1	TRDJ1	CALGEPGRRGIPIMYTDKLIF	TGTGCTCTTGGGGAACCAGGTCGCCGGGGGATACCTATAATGTACACCGATAAACTCATCTTT
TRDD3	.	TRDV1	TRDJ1	CALGIGPFLPTGGYRTDKLIF	TGTGCTCTTGGGATAGGCCCTTTCCTTCCTACTGGGGGATATCGCACCGATAAACTCATCTTT
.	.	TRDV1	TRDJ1	CALGETSRLGYTDKLIF	TGTGCTCTTGGGGAAACTTCCCGGTTGGGGTACACCGATAAACTCATCTTT
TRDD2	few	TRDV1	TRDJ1	CALGELGLPTGPYTDKLIF	TGTGCTCTTGGGGAACTAGGCCTTCCTACGGGACCCTACACCGATAAACTCATCTTT
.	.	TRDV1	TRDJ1	CALGELDHGLSDKLIF	TGTGCTCTTGGGGAACTCGACCATGGATTGTCCGATAAACTCATCTTT
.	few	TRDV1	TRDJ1	CALFSTEGVYTDKLIF	TGTGCTCTGTTTTCTACTGAAGGGGTGTACACCGATAAACTCATCTTT
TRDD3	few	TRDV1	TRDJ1	CALGGHYWGIEFDDKLIF	TGTGCTCTTGGGGGACACTACTGGGGGATAGAATTCGACGATAAACTCATCTTT